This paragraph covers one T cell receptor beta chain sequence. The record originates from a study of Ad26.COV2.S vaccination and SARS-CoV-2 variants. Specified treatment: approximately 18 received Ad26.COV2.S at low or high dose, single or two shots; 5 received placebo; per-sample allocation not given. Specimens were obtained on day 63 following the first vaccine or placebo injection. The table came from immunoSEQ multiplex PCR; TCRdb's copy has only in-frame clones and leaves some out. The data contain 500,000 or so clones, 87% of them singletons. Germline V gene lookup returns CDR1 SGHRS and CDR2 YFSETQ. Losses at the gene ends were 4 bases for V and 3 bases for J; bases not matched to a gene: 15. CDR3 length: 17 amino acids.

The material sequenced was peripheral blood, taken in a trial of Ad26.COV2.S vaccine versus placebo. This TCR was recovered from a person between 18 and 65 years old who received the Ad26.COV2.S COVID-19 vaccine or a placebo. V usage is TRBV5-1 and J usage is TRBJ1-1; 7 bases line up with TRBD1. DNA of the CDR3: TGCGCCAGCAGCCCCGCCCCCGTAGACAGGGTTCACACTGAAGCTTTCTTT. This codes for CASSPAPVDRVHTEAFF.